This TCR beta chain is from a study of blood T cell repertoires in COVID-19. Repertoires were generated with immunoSEQ multiplex PCR, while TCRdb's copy carries only in-frame clones and drops some. The sample includes about 180,000 clones, approximately 90% seen only once; the top ten take about 1.9%. Source material: peripheral blood. The source is a man aged 18 to 29 who had recovered from COVID-19.

CDR3 in DNA: TGTGCCATCCGGGCCGGGGTCAATCAGCCCCAGCATTTT. It codes for CAIRAGVNQPQHF. The chain is built from TRBV10-3 and TRBJ1-5; D uncertain. The CDR3 runs 13 residues. The germline V gene has CDR1 ENHRY and CDR2 SYGVKD. V gave up 8 bases and J gave up 3 bases, with 11 bases separating them.